The 7 T cell receptor beta chains reported below all come from one sample, sequenced in a study of T cells in Graves' hyperthyroidism and ophthalmopathy. TCR beta CDR3 regions were amplified from RNA. An initial round of RT-PCR targeting the TCR CDR3 relied on the HTBI primer set. Using its own MiXCR run on the multiplex PCR reads, TCRdb lists one record per CDR3 protein. Of more than 650,000 distinct CDR3 sequences listed, 14% are singletons. Sequencing used blood. These receptors were obtained from a woman younger than 30 with Graves' hyperthyroidism.

The rearrangement uses TRBV25-1 and TRBJ1-4; TRBD1 agrees at 8 bases. This CDR3 is built from 14 residues. V was pared by 3 bases and J by 11 bases, with 8 bases of the junction left unmatched. CDR1 and CDR2 (germline): MGHDK, SYGVNS. In DNA, the CDR3 is TGTGCCAGCAGTGAGGCGGGTACAGGGGGGAAACTGTTTTTT. It is translated as CASSEAGTGGKLFF.

This clonotype occurred a few times. The chain is built from TRBV19 and TRBJ1-2, with D uncertain. From germline, CDR1 is LNHDA and CDR2 SQIVND (reference sequence). The CDR3 has 14 residues. The V end lost 3 bases, the J end lost 6 bases, and 14 bases lay between the germline ends. The CDR3, as DNA: TGTGCCAGTAGTATTGAGGGTCCCCTCAATGGCTACACCTTC. Encoded protein: CASSIEGPLNGYTF.

There are a few counts of this clonotype. V is TRBV12-5 and J is TRBJ2-2; unclear D gene. The CDR3 has 13 amino acids. Germline V CDR1 and CDR2: LGHNT, FRNRAP. Trimming pared 6 bases from V and 7 bases from J, leaving 12 bases between. The CDR3 region is CASGDPTFGELFF. Written as DNA, the CDR3 is TGTGCTAGTGGCGATCCGACCTTCGGGGAGCTGTTTTTT.

There are many counts of this clonotype. The CDR3 protein is CASSPPGLRETQYF. The CDR3 DNA is TGTGCCAGCTCACCACCTGGGTTGCGAGAGACCCAGTACTTC. The chain carries TRBV18 and TRBJ2-5, with no clear D. The CDR3 has 14 amino acids. Germline V CDR1 and CDR2: KGHSH, LQKENI. V was clipped by 0 bases and J by 4 bases, with 9 bases between them.

In its sample, this clonotype was seen a few times. V and J are TRBV30 and TRBJ1-2; 7 bases are a match to TRBD1. Per germline, CDR1 GTSNPN and CDR2 SVGIG (reference sequence). CDR3 size: 13 residues. V lost 2 bases, J lost 4 bases, and 4 bases stayed unmatched. The CDR3 nucleotides are TGTGCCTGGAGTCGGGCAGGGGGCTATGGCTACACCTTC. This encodes CAWSRAGGYGYTF.

In this sample, this clonotype turned up many times. This chain links TRBV6-1 with TRBJ2-1, with a possible D match to TRBD1 (6 bases). From germline, CDR1 is MNHNS and CDR2 SASEGT. There are 13 residues in the CDR3. The V end lost 6 bases, the J end lost 2 bases, and 8 bases lay between the germline ends. The DNA for the CDR3 is TGTGCCAGCAGAGCAGGGGCCTACAATGAGCAGTTCTTC. Translating gives CASRAGAYNEQFF.

This clonotype was picked up many times. The gene calls are TRBV5-1 and TRBJ2-3, with 7 bases fitting TRBD1. Germline V gene data show CDR1 as SGHRS and CDR2 as YFSETQ. With V trimmed by 4 bases and J by 6 bases, 2 bases remained unmatched. The CDR3 runs to 12 residues. Written as DNA, the CDR3 is TGCGCCAGCAGCAGGGGGCCGGATACGCAGTATTTT. This gives the protein CASSRGPDTQYF. Full variable domain (outside the CDR3, taken from reference TRBV5-1 and TRBJ2-3): KAGVTQTPRYLIKTRGQQVTLSCSPISGHRSVSWYQQTPGQGLQFLFEYFSETQRNKGNFPGRFSGRQFSNSRSEMNVSTLELGDSALYLCASSRGPDTQYFGPGTRLTVL.